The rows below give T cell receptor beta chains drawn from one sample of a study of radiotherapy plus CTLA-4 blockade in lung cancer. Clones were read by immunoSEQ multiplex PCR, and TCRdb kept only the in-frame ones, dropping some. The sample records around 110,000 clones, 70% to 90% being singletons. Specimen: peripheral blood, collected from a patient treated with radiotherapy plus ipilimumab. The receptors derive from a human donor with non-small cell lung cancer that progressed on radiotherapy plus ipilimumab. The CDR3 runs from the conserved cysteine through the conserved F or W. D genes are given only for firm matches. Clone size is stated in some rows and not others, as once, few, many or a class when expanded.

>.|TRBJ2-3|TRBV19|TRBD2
CASSMDLAGGSTDTQYF
TGTGCCAGTAGCATGGACTTAGCGGGAGGTAGCACAGATACGCAGTATTTT
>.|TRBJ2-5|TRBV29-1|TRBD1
CSVGQGFGETQYF
TGCAGCGTCGGACAGGGGTTTGGTGAGACCCAGTACTTC
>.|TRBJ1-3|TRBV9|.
CASSFRDTGNTIYF
TGTGCCAGCAGCTTCCGGGACACTGGAAACACCATATATTTT
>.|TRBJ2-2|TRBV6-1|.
CASSEASTNTGELFF
TGTGCCAGCAGTGAAGCCTCGACGAACACCGGGGAGCTGTTTTTT
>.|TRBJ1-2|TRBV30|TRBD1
CAWSTGGIGGYTF
TGTGCCTGGAGTACAGGGGGTATTGGTGGCTACACCTTC
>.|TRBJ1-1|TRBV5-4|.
CASSTLGQNTEAFF
TGTGCCAGCAGCACCCTGGGACAGAACACTGAAGCTTTCTTT
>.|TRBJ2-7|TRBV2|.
CATRGTFYEQYF
TGTGCCACGAGGGGGACCTTCTACGAGCAGTACTTC
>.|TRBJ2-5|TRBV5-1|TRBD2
CASSLNPAGGRQETQYF
TGCGCCAGCAGCTTGAATCCAGCGGGAGGGAGGCAAGAGACCCAGTACTTC
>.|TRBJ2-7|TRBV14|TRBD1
CASSQTGVYEQYF
TGTGCCAGCAGCCAAACAGGGGTCTACGAGCAGTACTTC
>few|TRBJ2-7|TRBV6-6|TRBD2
CASSYSLAGDVDEQYF
TGTGCCAGCAGTTACTCCCTGGCGGGAGACGTAGACGAGCAGTACTTC
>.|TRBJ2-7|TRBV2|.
CASTRSGPGEQYF
TGTGCCAGCACCAGATCTGGGCCGGGTGAGCAGTACTTC
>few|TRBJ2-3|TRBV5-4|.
CASSSRVADTQYF
TGTGCCAGCAGCTCGCGGGTTGCAGATACGCAGTATTTT
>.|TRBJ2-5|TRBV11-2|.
CASSSSQGGSSGGWKTQYF
TGTGCCAGCAGCTCATCCCAGGGTGGAAGTAGCGGAGGGTGGAAGACCCAGTACTTC
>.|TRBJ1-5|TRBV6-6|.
CASSSNNQPQHF
TGTGCCAGCAGTTCCAATAACCAGCCCCAGCATTTT
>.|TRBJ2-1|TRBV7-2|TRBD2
CASSPQVAGGWNEQFF
TGTGCCAGCAGCCCGCAGGTAGCGGGCGGGTGGAATGAGCAGTTCTTC
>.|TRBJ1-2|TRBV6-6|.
CASSYSVRLTNYGYTF
TGTGCCAGCAGTTACTCCGTACGGCTAACTAACTATGGCTACACCTTC
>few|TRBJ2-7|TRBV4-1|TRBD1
CASSHAGTGRTYEQYF
TGCGCCAGCAGCCACGCCGGGACAGGGAGGACCTACGAGCAGTACTTC
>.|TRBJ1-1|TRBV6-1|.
CASRRRTWRDEAFF
TGTGCCAGCAGGAGACGGACATGGAGAGACGAAGCTTTCTTT
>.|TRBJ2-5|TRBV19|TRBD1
CATGQRETQYF
TGTGCCACGGGACAGAGAGAGACCCAGTACTTC
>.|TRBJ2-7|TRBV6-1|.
CASERGNYEQYF
TGTGCCAGCGAGCGAGGAAACTACGAGCAGTACTTC
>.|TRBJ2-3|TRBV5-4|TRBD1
CASSTRDRFTDTQYF
TGTGCCAGCAGCACCCGGGACAGGTTCACAGATACGCAGTATTTT
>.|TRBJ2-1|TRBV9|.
CASSDRGHEQFF
TGTGCCAGCAGCGACCGAGGGCATGAGCAGTTCTTC
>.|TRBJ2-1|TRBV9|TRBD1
CASSGGQGIGEQFF
TGTGCCAGCAGCGGGGGACAGGGGATCGGTGAGCAGTTCTTC
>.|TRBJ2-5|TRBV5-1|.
CASSLGQETQYF
TGCGCCAGCAGCTTGGGGCAAGAGACCCAGTACTTC
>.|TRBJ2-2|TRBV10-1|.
CASAHGGQHTGELFF
TGCGCCAGCGCACATGGGGGGCAGCACACCGGGGAGCTGTTTTTT
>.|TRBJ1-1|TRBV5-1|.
CASSLGAGEGTEAFF
TGCGCCAGCAGCTTGGGGGCAGGGGAAGGCACTGAAGCTTTCTTT
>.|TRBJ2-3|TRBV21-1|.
CASRITRGATDTQYF
TGTGCCAGCAGGATAACCAGGGGAGCCACAGATACGCAGTATTTT
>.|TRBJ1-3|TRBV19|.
CASKEGDSSGNTIYF
TGTGCCAGTAAAGAGGGTGATAGCTCTGGAAACACCATATATTTT
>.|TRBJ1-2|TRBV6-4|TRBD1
CASSPDRGAINYGYTF
TGTGCCAGCAGTCCGGACAGGGGGGCAATAAACTATGGCTACACCTTC
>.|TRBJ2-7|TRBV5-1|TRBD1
CASSFGTGSFEQYF
TGCGCCAGCAGCTTCGGGACAGGGAGTTTCGAGCAGTACTTC
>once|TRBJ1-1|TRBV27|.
CASSFRQNTEAFF
TGTGCCAGCAGTTTCCGACAAAACACTGAAGCTTTCTTT
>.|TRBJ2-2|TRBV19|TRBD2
CASSVPSGSYGELFF
TGTGCCAGTAGTGTCCCTAGCGGGAGTTACGGGGAGCTGTTTTTT
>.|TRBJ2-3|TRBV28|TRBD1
CASSTYRGRDTQYF
TGTGCCAGCAGTACCTACAGGGGTAGGGATACGCAGTATTTT
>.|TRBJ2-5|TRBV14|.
CASSSPGSRETQYF
TGTGCCAGCAGCTCACCGGGCTCAAGGGAGACCCAGTACTTC
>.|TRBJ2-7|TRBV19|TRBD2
CASSSWISGRAPYEQYF
TGTGCCAGTAGTTCTTGGATTAGCGGGAGGGCCCCCTACGAGCAGTACTTC
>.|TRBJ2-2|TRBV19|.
CASHVAGDHTGELFF
TGTGCCAGTCATGTGGCAGGAGACCACACCGGGGAGCTGTTTTTT
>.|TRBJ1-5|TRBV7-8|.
CASSPRQAGQPQHF
TGTGCCAGCAGCCCTAGACAGGCTGGTCAGCCCCAGCATTTT
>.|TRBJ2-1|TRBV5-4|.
CASSSRVQGSGEQFF
TGTGCCAGCAGCTCCCGCGTACAGGGCTCGGGTGAGCAGTTCTTC
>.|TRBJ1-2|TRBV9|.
CASGGGGGYTF
TGTGCCAGCGGAGGAGGGGGTGGCTACACCTTC
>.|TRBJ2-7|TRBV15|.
CATSRDRGSEQYF
TGTGCCACCAGCAGAGATCGGGGGAGCGAGCAGTACTTC
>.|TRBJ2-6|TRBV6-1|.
CASGSSGANVLTF
TGTGCCAGCGGGTCCTCTGGGGCCAACGTCCTGACTTTC
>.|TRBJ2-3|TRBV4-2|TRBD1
CASSQAGQLTDTQYF
TGTGCCAGCAGCCAAGCGGGACAGCTCACAGATACGCAGTATTTT
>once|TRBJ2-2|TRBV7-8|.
CASSRVTGAPGELFF
TGTGCCAGCTCCCGGGTAACCGGGGCTCCCGGGGAGCTGTTTTTT
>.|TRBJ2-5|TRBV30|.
CAGRWTKETQYF
TGTGCCGGGCGCTGGACGAAAGAGACCCAGTACTTC
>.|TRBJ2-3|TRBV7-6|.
CASSSYPSTDTQYF
TGTGCCAGCAGCTCCTACCCTAGCACAGATACGCAGTATTTT
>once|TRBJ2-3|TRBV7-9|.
CATQNGYTDTQYF
TGTGCCACTCAAAACGGATACACAGATACGCAGTATTTT
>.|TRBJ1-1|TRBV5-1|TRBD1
CASSRQGFEAFF
TGCGCCAGCAGCCGACAGGGTTTTGAAGCTTTCTTT
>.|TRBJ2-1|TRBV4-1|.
CASSLEGYEQFF
TGCGCCAGCAGCCTCGAGGGGTATGAGCAGTTCTTC
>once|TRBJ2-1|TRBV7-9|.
CASPGPARNEQFF
TGTGCCAGCCCTGGCCCGGCTAGGAATGAGCAGTTCTTC
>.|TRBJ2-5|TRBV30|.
CAWSGGVMRSETQYF
TGTGCCTGGAGTGGAGGGGTCATGAGGAGCGAGACCCAGTACTTC
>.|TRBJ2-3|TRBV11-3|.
CASSFGRTDTQYF
TGTGCCAGCAGCTTCGGCAGGACCGATACGCAGTATTTT
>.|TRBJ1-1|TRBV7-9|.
CASSTPGGARGAFF
TGTGCCAGCAGCACCCCGGGGGGGGCCCGTGGGGCTTTCTTT
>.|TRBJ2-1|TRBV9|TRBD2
CASSLRPRLAWNEQFF
TGTGCCAGCAGCTTACGCCCGAGACTAGCTTGGAATGAGCAGTTCTTC
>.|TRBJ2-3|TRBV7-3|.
CASSPRDTQYF
TGTGCCAGCAGCCCCCGGGATACGCAGTATTTT
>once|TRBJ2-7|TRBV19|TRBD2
CASSILAGVVHEQYF
TGTGCCAGTAGTATTCTAGCGGGAGTGGTACACGAGCAGTACTTC
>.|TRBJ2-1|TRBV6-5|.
CASRRGWDEQFF
TGTGCCAGCAGAAGGGGTTGGGATGAGCAGTTCTTC
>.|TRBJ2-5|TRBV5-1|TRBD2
CASSPGLAGLQETQYF
TGCGCCAGCAGCCCTGGACTAGCGGGACTCCAAGAGACCCAGTACTTC
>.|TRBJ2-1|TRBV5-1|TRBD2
CASSLIAGASYNEQFF
TGCGCCAGCAGCTTAATAGCGGGGGCCAGTTACAATGAGCAGTTCTTC
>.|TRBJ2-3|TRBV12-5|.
CASGPGQGGPDTQYF
TGTGCTAGTGGCCCCGGACAGGGAGGGCCAGATACGCAGTATTTT